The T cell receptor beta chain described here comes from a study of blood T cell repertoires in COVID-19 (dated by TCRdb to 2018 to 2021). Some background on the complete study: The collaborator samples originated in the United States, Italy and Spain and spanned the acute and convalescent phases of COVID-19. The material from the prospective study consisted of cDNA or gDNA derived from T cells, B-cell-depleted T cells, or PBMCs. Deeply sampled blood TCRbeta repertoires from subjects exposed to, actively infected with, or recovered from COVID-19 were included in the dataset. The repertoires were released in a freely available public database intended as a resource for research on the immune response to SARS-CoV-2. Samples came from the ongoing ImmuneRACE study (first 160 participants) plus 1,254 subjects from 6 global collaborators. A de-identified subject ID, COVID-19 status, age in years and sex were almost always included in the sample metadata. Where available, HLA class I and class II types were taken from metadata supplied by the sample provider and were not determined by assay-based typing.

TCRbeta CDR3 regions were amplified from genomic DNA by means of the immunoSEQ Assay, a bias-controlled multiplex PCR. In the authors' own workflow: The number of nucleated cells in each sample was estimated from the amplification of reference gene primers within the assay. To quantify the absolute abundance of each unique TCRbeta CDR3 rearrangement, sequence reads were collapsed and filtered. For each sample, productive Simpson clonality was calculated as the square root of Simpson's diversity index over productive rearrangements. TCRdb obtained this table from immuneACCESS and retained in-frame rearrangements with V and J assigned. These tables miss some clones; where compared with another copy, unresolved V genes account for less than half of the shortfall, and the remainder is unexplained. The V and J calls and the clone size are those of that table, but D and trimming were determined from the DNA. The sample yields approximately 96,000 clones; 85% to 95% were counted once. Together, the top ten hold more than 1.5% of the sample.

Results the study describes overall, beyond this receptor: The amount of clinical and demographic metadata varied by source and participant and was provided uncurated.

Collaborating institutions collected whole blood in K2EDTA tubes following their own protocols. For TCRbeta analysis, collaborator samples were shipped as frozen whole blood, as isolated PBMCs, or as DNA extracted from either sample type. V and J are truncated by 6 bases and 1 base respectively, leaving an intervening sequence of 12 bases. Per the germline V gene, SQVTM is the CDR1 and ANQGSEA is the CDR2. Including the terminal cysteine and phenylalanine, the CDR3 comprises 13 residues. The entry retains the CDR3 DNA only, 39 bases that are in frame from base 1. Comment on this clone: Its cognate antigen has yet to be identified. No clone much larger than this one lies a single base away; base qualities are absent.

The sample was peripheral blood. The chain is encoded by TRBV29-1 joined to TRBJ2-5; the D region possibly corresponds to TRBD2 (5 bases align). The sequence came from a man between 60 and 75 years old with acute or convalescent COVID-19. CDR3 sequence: CSVWTRIQETQYF. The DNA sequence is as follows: TGCAGCGTCTGGACTCGAATCCAAGAGACCCAGTACTTC.